A single sample is the source of the 31 T cell receptor beta chains below, sequenced in a study of beta chain features in type 1 diabetes. Expressed TCRB transcripts were sequenced, since all the RNA that had been isolated was reverse transcribed. The assay was immunoSEQ multiplex PCR, and TCRdb's table has in-frame clones only and misses some. Counted here are a few hundred thousand clones, roughly 15% occurring once; the ten biggest clones make up roughly 0.019%. Sequencing used naive CD4+ T cells from blood. These receptors were taken from a woman aged 18-29 years in good health.

A word on this clone: Additional DNA sequences in this sample encode the identical CDR3. The chain combines TRBV6-6 with TRBJ2-5; 7 bases match TRBD2. J lost 5 bases, V lost 5 bases, and 2 bases had no gene match. The CDR3 covers 12 residues. Germline V gene lookup returns CDR1 MNHNY and CDR2 SVGAGI (reference sequence). CDR3 nucleotides: TGTGCCAGCAGTCCCGGGGGGGAGACCCAGTACTTC. The encoded protein is CASSPGGETQYF.

This clone was seen more than once but under ten times. The chain employs TRBV27 and TRBJ1-4; the match to TRBD1 covers 9 bases. V trimming: 6 bases; J trimming: 8 bases; junction bases outside the gene matches: 10. The CDR3 runs 15 residues. Germline CDR1 is MNHEY and CDR2 is SMNVEV (reference sequence). The CDR3: CASRDPGTGNEKLFF. In nucleotides, the CDR3 is TGTGCCAGCAGGGACCCGGGGACAGGGAACGAAAAACTGTTTTTT.

This clone turned up a few times. The chain uses TRBV30 and TRBJ1-5; tentatively, D is TRBD1 (5 bases). V was trimmed by 5 bases and J by 0 bases, leaving 14 bases between them. There are 15 residues in the CDR3. CDR1 and CDR2 from the germline V gene are GTSNPN and SVGIG (reference sequence). The DNA of the CDR3 is TGTGCCTGGTCCACAGGTAGATATAGCAATCAGCCCCAGCATTTT. The encoded protein is CAWSTGRYSNQPQHF.

The rearrangement uses TRBV7-2 and TRBJ2-1; weak D call: TRBD2 (5 bases). The V end was cut by 5 bases, the J end by 6 bases, with 11 bases between. Looked up from germline, CDR1 is SGHTA and CDR2 is FQGNSA. The CDR3 has 13 amino acids. The CDR3 DNA reads as TGTGCCAGCAGCCCAGTCGGGGTCAATGAGCAGTTCTTC. This gives the protein CASSPVGVNEQFF.

This clone appeared a few times. The rearrangement joins TRBV30 to TRBJ1-2; D remains unclear. The CDR3 spans 13 residues. Germline-derived CDR1 and CDR2 are GTSNPN and SVGIG (reference sequence). V lost 5 bases to trimming and J lost 4 bases, with 14 bases between them. The CDR3 DNA sequence: TGTGCCTGGGACGAGGGCAGGAGCTATGGCTACACCTTC. Protein product: CAWDEGRSYGYTF.

This chain uses TRBV25-1 with TRBJ1-4; no definite D call. Germline V gene lookup returns CDR1 MGHDK and CDR2 SYGVNS. V lost 2 bases and J lost 1, with 11 bases in between. CDR3 length: 16 residues. DNA of the CDR3: TGTGCCAGCAGTGAACGGGGAGTACGAACTAATGAAAAACTGTTTTTT. Translation: CASSERGVRTNEKLFF.

The rearrangement links TRBV7-9 to TRBJ1-1; D perhaps matches TRBD1 (5 bases). The V and J ends lost 2 bases and 4 bases respectively, with 8 bases between them. This CDR3 spans 13 amino acids. Germline CDR1 reads SEHNR; CDR2 reads FQNEAQ (reference sequence). CDR3 bases: TGTGCCAGCAGCTTATCCAGGGCCACTGAAGCTTTCTTT. This encodes CASSLSRATEAFF.

This clone was detected a few times. This sequence joins TRBV30 and TRBJ2-5, with 7 bases fitting TRBD2. V was clipped by 0 bases and J by 4 bases; unmatched bases: 8. The CDR3 contains 15 residues. The V gene's germline CDR1 is GTSNPN and CDR2 SVGIG (reference sequence). The CDR3 reads CAWSVGLGGGETQYF. The CDR3 bases are TGTGCCTGGAGTGTAGGGTTGGGGGGGGGAGAGACCCAGTACTTC. The complete variable domain, with remaining parts taken from reference TRBV30 and TRBJ2-5, reads SQTIHQWPATLVQPVGSPLSLECTVEGTSNPNLYWYRQAAGRGLQLLFYSVGIGQISSEVPQNLSASRPQDRQFILSSKKLLLSDSGFYLCAWSVGLGGGETQYFGPGTRLLVL.

This clone was seen a handful of times. The rearrangement joins TRBV4-3 to TRBJ1-3; perhaps TRBD1 as D (6 bases). Deletions cut 2 bases from V and 0 bases from J, with 11 bases between. CDR1 LGHNA and CDR2 YSLEER come from the germline V gene. The CDR3 covers 16 residues. Here the CDR3 reads CASSQWGQHSGNTIYF. For the CDR3, the DNA is TGCGCCAGCAGCCAATGGGGACAACACTCTGGAAACACCATATATTTT.

The chain has TRBV7-2 and TRBJ2-7, with 9 nucleotides matching TRBD2. After removal of 5 bases from V and 3 bases from J, the junction contained 5 bases not matched to a gene. Per the germline V gene, CDR1 is SGHTA and CDR2 is FQGNSA. The CDR3 totals 14 residues. The CDR3 protein is CASSTGLAGYEQYF. CDR3 DNA: TGTGCCAGCAGCACGGGACTAGCAGGCTACGAGCAGTACTTC. Full variable domain (missing parts from reference TRBV7-2 and TRBJ2-7): GAGVSQSPSNKVTEKGKDVELRCDPISGHTALYWYRQSLGQGLEFLIYFQGNSAPDKSGLPSDRFSAERTGGSVSTLTIQRTQQEDSAVYLCASSTGLAGYEQYFGPGTRLTVT.

This clone was detected only a few times. The rearrangement joins TRBV2 to TRBJ2-5, with 12 bases matching TRBD1. The ends lost 6 bases at V and 5 bases at J; junction bases unmatched: 7. This CDR3 has 15 residues. CDR1 and CDR2 from the germline V gene are SNHLY and FYNNEI. The CDR3 loop reads CASSSGTGGGETQYF. The CDR3, as DNA: TGTGCCAGCAGCTCCGGGACAGGGGGCGGCGAGACCCAGTACTTC. The whole variable domain, filled in from reference TRBV2 and TRBJ2-5, reads EPEVTQTPSHQVTQMGQEVILRCVPISNHLYFYWYRQILGQKVEFLVSFYNNEISEKSEIFDDQFSVERPDGSNFTLKIRSTKLEDSAMYFCASSSGTGGGETQYFGPGTRLLVL.

A few counts support this clone. The chain has TRBV5-4 and TRBJ2-7, with D possibly TRBD2 on 7 matching bases. Germline V gene data show CDR1 as SGHNT and CDR2 as YYREEE (reference sequence). The CDR3 loop spans 16 amino acids. The ends were cut back, 4 bases at V and 5 bases at J, with 22 bases in the middle. DNA for the CDR3: TGTGCCAGCAGCCCGGGGGGCGCGGCGGGAAGGAACGAGCAGTACTTC. Encoded protein: CASSPGGAAGRNEQYF.

J is TRBJ1-2 and V is TRBV2, with 10 nucleotides matching TRBD1. The V gene's germline CDR1 is SNHLY and CDR2 FYNNEI. Trimming cost V 7 bases and J 5 bases; bases outside gene matches: 4. This CDR3 has 13 residues. The CDR3 coding sequence is TGTGCCAGCATGGGGACAGGGGATTATGGCTACACCTTC. Protein: CASMGTGDYGYTF. Combining the CDR3 with reference TRBV2 and TRBJ1-2 gives the whole variable domain EPEVTQTPSHQVTQMGQEVILRCVPISNHLYFYWYRQILGQKVEFLVSFYNNEISEKSEIFDDQFSVERPDGSNFTLKIRSTKLEDSAMYFCASMGTGDYGYTFGSGTRLTVV.

This clone was seen only a few times. The rearrangement joins TRBV4-1 to TRBJ2-7; 8 bases match TRBD1. Trimming cost V 1 base and J 1 base; bases outside gene matches: 3. Germline assignment: CDR1 MGHRA and CDR2 YSYEKL. There are 15 residues in the CDR3. The CDR3 region is CASSQGGTGSYEQYF. The CDR3 region has the DNA TGCGCCAGCAGCCAAGGCGGGACAGGATCCTACGAGCAGTACTTC.

The rearrangement joins TRBV10-3 to TRBJ1-2; D is uncertain. Looked up from germline, CDR1 is ENHRY and CDR2 is SYGVKD. The CDR3 is 14 residues long. Trimming took off 3 bases at V and 6 bases at J, with 14 bases between the two ends. The CDR3 loop is CAISELNSNDGYTF. The CDR3 nucleotides read TGTGCCATCAGTGAACTCAATAGTAATGATGGCTACACCTTC.

This clone was counted between two and nine times. The gene calls are TRBV9 and TRBJ2-7; 9 bases fit TRBD2. The CDR3 sequence is 15 residues long. V shed 0 bases and J 5 bases; nucleotides not matched to a gene: 6. CDR1 and CDR2 from the germline V gene are SGDLS and YYNGEE. The CDR3 sequence is CASSVGGGGGNEQYF. The CDR3 DNA follows: TGTGCCAGCAGCGTAGGAGGCGGGGGGGGAAACGAGCAGTACTTC.

The rearrangement links TRBV18 to TRBJ1-1; tentative D call: TRBD1 (6 bases). Per the germline V gene, CDR1 is KGHSH and CDR2 is LQKENI. The CDR3 extends over 15 amino acids. Trimming took 4 bases from V and 1 from J, leaving 13 bases between them. The CDR3 bases are TGTGCCAGCTCACTTTCGACAGGCCCGAACACTGAAGCTTTCTTT. Its protein is CASSLSTGPNTEAFF.

The CDR3 region is CATSRDLAGNNEQFF. The CDR3 region has the DNA TGTGCCACCAGCAGAGATCTGGCGGGGAACAATGAGCAGTTCTTC. V gene TRBV15 combines with J gene TRBJ2-1, with a possible D match to TRBD2 (6 bases). Germline lookup yields CDR1 LNHNV and CDR2 YYDKDF (reference sequence). V was trimmed by 0 bases and J by 5 bases, leaving 11 bases between them. This CDR3 region has 15 residues.

V is TRBV28 and J is TRBJ2-4, with D possibly being TRBD1 (5 bases). Trimming removed 3 bases from V and 0 bases from J, with 12 bases in between. CDR1 is MDHEN, CDR2 SYDVKM, per germline. This CDR3 spans 16 amino acids. CDR3 loop: CASSFTPTGAKNIQYF. CDR3 coding DNA: TGTGCCAGCAGTTTTACTCCTACAGGAGCCAAAAACATTCAGTACTTC.

The rearrangement links TRBV15 to TRBJ2-5, with 12 bases that match TRBD1. Per germline, CDR1 LNHNV and CDR2 YYDKDF (reference sequence). The V segment lost 5 bases and the J segment 5 bases; nucleotides outside the gene matches: 6. The CDR3 has 15 residues. This CDR3 reads CATSGGQGASETQYF. CDR3 in DNA: TGTGCCACCAGCGGGGGACAGGGGGCGTCGGAGACCCAGTACTTC.

The gene calls are TRBV9 and TRBJ2-3, with a weak D call TRBD1 (5 bases). Germline values: CDR1 SGDLS, CDR2 YYNGEE. The CDR3 has 14 amino acids. V dropped 4 bases and J dropped 2 bases, with 11 bases sitting between them. CDR3 sequence reads: CASSPTTVTDTQYF. As DNA, the CDR3 is TGTGCCAGCAGCCCAACGACAGTCACAGATACGCAGTATTTT.

There are a few counts of this clone. The chain has TRBV25-1 and TRBJ1-2; 10 bases line up with TRBD1. This CDR3 spans 16 amino acids. V lost 4 bases and J lost 6; bases outside the gene matches: 11. The germline V gene encodes CDR1 MGHDK and CDR2 SYGVNS. The CDR3 DNA reads as TGTGCCAGCAGTGGTCGATTGGGACAGGGGTCAAATGGCTACACCTTC. This codes for CASSGRLGQGSNGYTF.

V and J are TRBV28 and TRBJ2-1; 11 bases are shared with TRBD2. This CDR3 has 16 amino acids. V gave up 4 bases and J gave up 1 base; unmatched junction bases: 3. Germline CDR1 and CDR2: MDHEN and SYDVKM. In nucleotides, the CDR3 is TGTGCCAGCAGTTCCGGGACTAGCGGTTCCTACAATGAGCAGTTCTTC. Its protein product is CASSSGTSGSYNEQFF.

There are a few counts of this clone. V and J are TRBV6-5 and TRBJ2-3; D not certain. V was trimmed by 4 bases and J by 3 bases, leaving 11 bases between them. Per the germline V gene, CDR1 is MNHEY and CDR2 is SVGAGI. The CDR3 runs 14 residues. DNA for the CDR3: TGTGCCAGCAGTTTGACAATTAGGACAGATACGCAGTATTTT. Translation: CASSLTIRTDTQYF.

This clone was detected a few times. The rearrangement links TRBV30 to TRBJ2-1, with TRBD2 identical over 7 bases. Germline V gene lookup returns CDR1 GTSNPN and CDR2 SVGIG (reference sequence). V lost 3 bases and J lost 8; bases outside the gene matches: 7. CDR3 length: 13 amino acids. The CDR3 nucleotides are TGTGCCTGGAGGGTGGGAGGGCCGGATGAGCAGTTCTTC. Translated, it gives CAWRVGGPDEQFF.

This clone turned up a few times. The rearrangement links TRBV29-1 to TRBJ2-7; 7 bases map to TRBD1. The length of the CDR3 is 14 residues. Germline V gene data show CDR1 as SQVTM and CDR2 as ANQGSEA. Trimming removed 6 bases from V and 5 bases from J; junction bases left unmatched: 13. The CDR3 is CSVATLQGTHEQYF. CDR3 nucleotides: TGCAGCGTGGCAACCTTACAGGGGACCCACGAGCAGTACTTC.

The CDR3 loop reads CSARGVYGYTF. The CDR3 nucleotides read TGCAGTGCTAGAGGAGTCTATGGCTACACCTTC. The rearrangement uses TRBV20-1 and TRBJ1-2; D remains ambiguous. Germline loops: CDR1 DFQATT, CDR2 SNEGSKA (reference sequence). The CDR3 consists of 11 residues. The ends were cut back, 1 base at V and 4 bases at J, with 4 bases in the middle.

This clone was seen only a few times. The rearrangement joins TRBV7-2 to TRBJ2-1; the D gene is possibly TRBD1 (6 bases). Trimming cost V 6 bases and J 4 bases, with 16 bases left between them. Looked up from germline, CDR1 is SGHTA and CDR2 is FQGNSA. The CDR3 is made up of 15 amino acids. Here the CDR3 DNA reads TGTGCCAGCAGTACAGGACAGCCGCGATACAATGAGCAGTTCTTC. This gives the protein CASSTGQPRYNEQFF.

This clone has only a few counts. This sequence joins TRBV18 and TRBJ2-1; 9 bases match TRBD2. Per germline, CDR1 KGHSH and CDR2 LQKENI. This CDR3 comprises 15 residues. After removal of 3 bases from V and 6 bases from J, the junction contained 6 bases not matched to a gene. The CDR3 sequence is CASSPLAGKFNEQFF. The CDR3, as DNA: TGTGCCAGCTCACCTCTAGCGGGAAAGTTCAATGAGCAGTTCTTC. The full variable domain, with the rest looked up from reference TRBV18 and TRBJ2-1, is NAGVMQNPRHLVRRRGQEARLRCSPMKGHSHVYWYRQLPEEGLKFMVYLQKENIIDESGMPKERFSAEFPKEGPSILRIQQVVRGDSAAYFCASSPLAGKFNEQFFGPGTRLTVL.

A few counts support this clone. DNA of the CDR3: TGTGCCAGCAGCTTAGATCCGTCGGGAGAGCAGTACTTC. Encoded protein: CASSLDPSGEQYF. The chain links TRBV11-3 to TRBJ2-7, with D perhaps TRBD2 (5 bases). Per germline, CDR1 SGHNT and CDR2 YENEEA. V was shortened by 0 bases and J by 7 bases, with 10 bases between the two germline ends. The CDR3 extends over 13 amino acids.

This chain links TRBV7-2 with TRBJ2-1, with 8 bases identical to TRBD2. The germline CDR1 and CDR2 sequences are SGHTA and FQGNSA. With 0 bases clipped from V and 4 bases from J, the junction kept 2 bases outside the gene matches. CDR3 length: 15 residues. The CDR3 DNA is TGTGCCAGCAGCTTAGCGGCTAGCGGGTACAATGAGCAGTTCTTC. This translates into CASSLAASGYNEQFF.